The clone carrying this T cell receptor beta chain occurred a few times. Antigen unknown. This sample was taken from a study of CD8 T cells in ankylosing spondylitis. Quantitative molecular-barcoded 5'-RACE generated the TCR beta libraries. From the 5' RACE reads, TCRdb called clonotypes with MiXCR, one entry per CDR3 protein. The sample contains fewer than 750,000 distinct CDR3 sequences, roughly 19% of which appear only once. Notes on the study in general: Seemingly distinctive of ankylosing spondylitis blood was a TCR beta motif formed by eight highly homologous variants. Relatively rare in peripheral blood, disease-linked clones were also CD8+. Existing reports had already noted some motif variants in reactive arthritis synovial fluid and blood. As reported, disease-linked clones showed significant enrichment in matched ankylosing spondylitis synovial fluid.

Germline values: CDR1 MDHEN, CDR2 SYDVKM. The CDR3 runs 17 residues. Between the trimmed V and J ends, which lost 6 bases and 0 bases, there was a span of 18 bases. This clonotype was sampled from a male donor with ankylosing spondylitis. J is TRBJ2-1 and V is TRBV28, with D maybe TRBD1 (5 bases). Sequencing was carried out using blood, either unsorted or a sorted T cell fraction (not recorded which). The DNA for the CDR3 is TGTGCCAGCAGCTCTCTGCTCCGAGACAGCTCCTACAATGAGCAGTTCTTC. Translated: CASSSLLRDSSYNEQFF.